This T cell receptor (beta chain) emerged from a study of liver allograft versus peripheral blood T cells. Study in general: Comparative analysis was performed on T cell receptor repertoires from transplanted livers and from recipients' peripheral blood. Study conclusions and caveats: Peripheral blood T cell receptor repertoires reportedly differed from those found within liver allografts.

MiXCR, applied by TCRdb to the reads, yields one record per CDR3 protein. Of around 10,000 distinct CDR3 sequences listed, roughly 19% were seen once; the top ten hold 1.7%. About this clonotype: Its antigen is unidentified. Germline is not matched at one junction end, which may reflect a read error.

The TCR was taken from a human patient who had a liver transplant. Some T cells may arise from the graft donor.

CDR3 sequence (DNA): TGCGCCAGCAAAGGTGGACAGGAAAATTCACCCCCCCACTTT. Amino acid sequence: CASKGGQENSPPHF. The chain recombines TRBV10-1 with TRBJ1-6, with 7 positions matching TRBD1. Germline CDR1 reads WNHNN; CDR2 reads SYGVQD (reference sequence). The CDR3 runs 14 residues.